This T cell receptor beta chain was sequenced for a study of blood T cell repertoires in COVID-19. Study background: Samples representing acute and convalescent COVID-19 were sourced from the United States, Italy and Spain. PBMCs, B-cell-depleted T cells, or T cells provided the cDNA or gDNA that made up the material.

Per the authors' pipeline: The assay estimated nucleated cells by amplifying reference gene primers. Generated by immunoSEQ multiplex PCR, the TCRdb table keeps only in-frame clones and is missing some. V and J calls and clone size are copied from that table; D and trimming were computed from the DNA. The sample has 150,000 to 200,000 clones, about 86% seen once. The germline V gene has CDR1 SGHTA and CDR2 FQGNSA. The CDR3 contains 14 residues. V was cut by 2 bases and J by 0 bases, with 7 bases left in between. The chain is built from TRBV7-2 and TRBJ1-1; no reliable D call. The sequence came from a man younger than 35 with active or convalescent COVID-19. The sample consisted of peripheral blood. This CDR3 is CASSLWSVNTEAFF. Here the CDR3 DNA reads TGTGCCAGCAGCTTATGGAGCGTGAACACTGAAGCTTTCTTT.